These 26 T cell receptor beta chains were all obtained from the same sample, sequenced in a study of T cells expressing NK-cell markers. TCRdb re-analyzed the 5' RACE reads; it lists each CDR3 protein once, without DNA. The sample data list over 150,000 distinct CDR3 sequences. The sample was blood T cells: a sorted CD56 or NKG2C T cell subset, CD4+ or CD8+ T cells, or bulk PBMC T cells (not recorded which). These receptors were taken from a woman aged 50 to 60 in good health.

The genes are TRBV29-1 and TRBJ1-2. Germline CDR1 SQVTM, CDR2 ANQGSEA. CDR3 length equals 12 residues. CDR3 sequence: CSVEEGIKGYTF.

The chain links TRBV3-1 to TRBJ1-5; the D gene TCRdb calls, TRBD1, cannot be checked with no DNA. The CDR3 contains 14 residues. Germline V CDR1 and CDR2: LGHDT, YNNKEL (reference sequence). The CDR3 sequence: CASSRSMGVEPQHF.

The gene calls are TRBV12-3 or TRBV12-4 and TRBJ2-1; TCRdb selects TRBD1, and the lack of DNA leaves this call unchecked. The CDR3 totals 12 residues. CDR3 region: CASRPPTGSPFF.

V is TRBV11-3 and J is TRBJ2-1; lacking DNA, the TRBD2 call made by TCRdb goes unchecked. This CDR3 has 14 residues. Germline lookup yields CDR1 SGHNT and CDR2 YENEEA. CDR3 sequence: CASSARLAGAEQFF.

This chain links TRBV5-6 with TRBJ2-1; checking the TCRdb D call of TRBD2 is not possible without DNA. CDR1 and CDR2 (germline): SGHDT, YYEEEE. The CDR3 is made up of 22 amino acids. The CDR3 region is CASSTLIDRGLAGDTAYNEQFF.

This CDR3 reads CASSLMGNEQFF. This chain connects TRBV7-9 to TRBJ2-1. Germline-derived CDR1 and CDR2 are SEHNR and FQNEAQ (reference sequence). This CDR3 is 12 amino acids long.

V is TRBV14 and J is TRBJ2-7; the D call of TRBD2 rests on TCRdb alone, since no DNA is present to check it. This CDR3 is built from 17 residues. In germline, CDR1 is SGHDN, CDR2 FVKESK. The CDR3 sequence is CASSPNRPGTSGRSEYF.

The CDR3 protein is CASTYGSEGEQFF. The chain has TRBV4-1 and TRBJ2-1; TCRdb proposes TRBD2, but this gene call is untestable without DNA. CDR1 MGHRA and CDR2 YSYEKL come from the germline V gene. The CDR3 is made up of 13 amino acids.

The chain uses TRBV6-6 and TRBJ2-1; TCRdb returns TRBD2, unconfirmable since there is no DNA. From germline, CDR1 is MNHNY and CDR2 SVGAGI (reference sequence). The CDR3 has 14 residues. This CDR3 reads CASSPLTSDNEQFF.

J is TRBJ1-5 and V is TRBV7-8. The CDR3 covers 17 residues. CDR1 and CDR2 (germline): SGHVS, FQNEAQ. The CDR3 reads CASSLEIGSISNQPQHF.

J is TRBJ2-6 and V is TRBV15. From germline, CDR1 is LNHNV and CDR2 YYDKDF (reference sequence). The CDR3 covers 16 residues. CDR3 loop: CATSANQGSGANVLTF.

This chain uses TRBV25-1 with TRBJ2-5. The CDR3 is 11 residues long. Germline CDR1 is MGHDK and CDR2 is SYGVNS. This CDR3 is CASSFWETQYF.

This chain connects TRBV7-9 to TRBJ2-1; absent DNA, TCRdb's TRBD1 call cannot be checked. The germline gives CDR1 SEHNR, CDR2 FQNEAQ (reference sequence). The CDR3 has 16 amino acids. CDR3 sequence: CASSFPQGERSNEQFF. The variable domain in full, with the rest retrieved from reference TRBV7-9 and TRBJ2-1, is DTGVSQNPRHKITKRGQNVTFRCDPISEHNRLYWYRQTLGQGPEFLTYFQNEAQLEKSRLLSDRFSAERPKGSFSTLEIQRTEQGDSAMYLCASSFPQGERSNEQFFGPGTRLTVL.

The chain couples TRBV3-1 to TRBJ2-5; there is no DNA to check the TCRdb D call of TRBD2. The CDR3 contains 18 residues. The V gene's germline CDR1 is LGHDT and CDR2 YNNKEL (reference sequence). CDR3 residues: CASSQTVTSGQRQETQYF.

The chain employs TRBV28 and TRBJ2-7; TCRdb names TRBD2, which stays unverified in the absence of DNA. The germline V gene encodes CDR1 MDHEN and CDR2 SYDVKM. This CDR3 comprises 14 residues. The CDR3 loop reads CASSPFGERTEQYF.

V usage is TRBV29-1 and J usage is TRBJ2-4. Germline CDR1 is SQVTM and CDR2 is ANQGSEA. The CDR3 is made up of 12 amino acids. CDR3 amino acids: CSVIGGTNIQYF. Complete variable domain (other parts from reference TRBV29-1 and TRBJ2-4): SAVISQKPSRDICQRGTSLTIQCQVDSQVTMMFWYRQQPGQSLTLIATANQGSEATYESGFVIDKFPISRPNLTFSTLTVSNMSPEDSSIYLCSVIGGTNIQYFGAGTRLSVL.

CDR3: CAGSPRGGGGDFNEQFF. The chain is built from TRBV11-3 and TRBJ2-1; with no DNA, the TCRdb D assignment of TRBD2 cannot be verified. This CDR3 is built from 17 residues. Germline lookup yields CDR1 SGHNT and CDR2 YENEEA.

The chain couples TRBV12-3 or TRBV12-4 to TRBJ1-4; the D call from TCRdb, TRBD1, cannot be confirmed without DNA. CDR3 length equals 11 residues. This CDR3 reads CASSATGGLFF.

The rearrangement joins TRBV7-9 to TRBJ2-3; TCRdb picks TRBD1, but there is no DNA to check that call. The CDR3 totals 15 residues. In germline, CDR1 is SEHNR, CDR2 FQNEAQ (reference sequence). Here the CDR3 reads CASSLTPQGEDTQYF.

The CDR3 reads CSARVGYGYTF. The chain recombines TRBV20-1 with TRBJ1-2. The CDR3 sequence is 11 residues long. CDR1 is DFQATT, CDR2 SNEGSKA, per germline (reference sequence).

The V and J genes are TRBV7-6 and TRBJ1-1. The CDR3 is made up of 17 amino acids. In germline, CDR1 is SGHVS, CDR2 FNYEAQ. The CDR3 loop is CASSLEPLGGVNTEAFF. Full variable domain (rest looked up from reference TRBV7-6 and TRBJ1-1): GAGVSQSPRYKVTKRGQDVALRCDPISGHVSLYWYRQALGQGPEFLTYFNYEAQQDKSGLPNDRFSAERPEGSISTLTIQRTEQRDSAMYRCASSLEPLGGVNTEAFFGQGTRLTVV.

The chain employs TRBV7-2 and TRBJ1-2. Per germline, CDR1 SGHTA and CDR2 FQGNSA. The CDR3 totals 13 residues. The CDR3 here is CASSLAGPKGYTF.

This chain joins TRBV6-4 and TRBJ1-2; TCRdb selects TRBD1, and the lack of DNA leaves this call unchecked. In germline, CDR1 is MRHNA, CDR2 SNTAGT. The CDR3 consists of 15 residues. CDR3 sequence: CASSDPRQGVGGYTF.

This chain connects TRBV20-1 to TRBJ2-3; TCRdb's assignment of TRBD1 cannot be checked, as there is no DNA. The CDR3 is made up of 15 amino acids. Per germline, CDR1 DFQATT and CDR2 SNEGSKA (reference sequence). This CDR3 is CSARALQDGGDTQYF.

This rearrangement joins TRBV16 to TRBJ2-4. Germline V CDR1 and CDR2: KGHSY, FQNENV. The CDR3 contains 14 residues. CDR3 loop: CASRPDLAKNIQYF.

The CDR3: CASREGAGTYEQYF. The V and J genes are TRBV6-1 and TRBJ2-7; TCRdb picks TRBD1, but there is no DNA to check that call. In germline, CDR1 is MNHNS, CDR2 SASEGT. The CDR3 length is 14 residues.